The source of this TCR beta chain is a study of T cell repertoires in cytomegalovirus infection. The wider study: CMV infection and matching HLA type were both indicated by public TCR beta signatures. Study-level results: In two of eight donors, the top clonotype was HLA-C-restricted CMV-specific. The cumulative frequency of public TCR beta families identified carriers of CMV plus the relevant HLA.

This clonotype has only a few counts. Its specificity is unknown. Trimming took 4 bases from V and 4 from J, leaving 10 bases between them. Germline loops: CDR1 SEHNR, CDR2 FQNEAQ (reference sequence). CDR3 size: 13 residues. Using its own MiXCR run on the reads, TCRdb lists one record per CDR3 protein. The sample has about 220,000 distinct CDR3 sequences; 30% to 45% are singletons. V and J are TRBV7-9 and TRBJ1-2; D is uncertain. The source of this sequence is a human donor in good health (CMV status not recorded). Some clones in this sample may be carry-over from other donors' samples. Sample: CD8+ T cells from cultured PBMCs, taken from culture after CMV antigen stimulation. CDR3 sequence: CASSSDGSYGYTF. The CDR3, as DNA: TGTGCCAGCAGCTCGGACGGCTCCTATGGCTACACCTTC.